Listed below are T cell receptor beta chains from one sample, sequenced in a study of blood T cells in healthy people across ages. TCRdb reprocessed the 5' RACE reads via MiXCR and lists one record per CDR3 protein. The sample lists hundreds of thousands of distinct CDR3 sequences; roughly 25% were seen once. Another study also made use of these data, one on T cells of mothers and their children.

Material: blood. These receptors came from a boy under 18 in good health. CDR3s include the opening cysteine and the closing phenylalanine or tryptophan. Each record gives: J gene, V gene, D gene, clone size, CDR3 DNA, CDR3 protein. A D gene is named only where the DNA matches it firmly. Some rows have no size entry. The others give once, few or many, or a class for an expanded clone.

TRBJ2-1 TRBV7-6 TRBD2 - TGTGCCAGCAGCTTACCAGTAGCGGGGGGCACGAATGAGCAGTTCTTC CASSLPVAGGTNEQFF
TRBJ1-2 TRBV5-1 - - TGCGCCAGCAGCTTTACGGAGAACTATGGCTACACCTTC CASSFTENYGYTF
TRBJ2-5 TRBV19 - - TGTGGCAGTAGTATCCCCGGTGCAGGAGAGACCCAGTACTTC CGSSIPGAGETQYF
TRBJ1-1 TRBV7-3 - few TGTGCCAGCGGTGGTATATTTGGGAACACTGAAGCTTTCTTT CASGGIFGNTEAFF
TRBJ1-2 TRBV19 - - TGTGCCAGTAGTATGGCCCCAGGAGCTTATGGCCACACCTTC CASSMAPGAYGHTF
TRBJ2-2 TRBV3-1 - - TGTGCCAGCAGCGGACTCCAGACCTACTATAACACCGGGGAGCTGTTTTTT CASSGLQTYYNTGELFF
TRBJ2-7 TRBV29-1 - - TGCAGCGTTGAAGGCCCTCCTATATACGAGCAGTACTTC CSVEGPPIYEQYF
TRBJ2-7 TRBV20-1 TRBD2 few TGCAGTGCTAGGACGTGGACTAGCTTTGACGAGCAGTACTTC CSARTWTSFDEQYF
TRBJ1-4 TRBV7-9 - - TGTGCCAGCAGTTCCAGGGATTTGGAAAAACTGTTTTTT CASSSRDLEKLFF
TRBJ2-4 TRBV29-1 - - TGCAGCGTTGCCAGGGACATCACAAGGGACATTCAGTACTTC CSVARDITRDIQYF
TRBJ2-5 TRBV12-3/TRBV12-4 - - TGTGCCAGCACCTCGCAGGAGAGGGGTCGGGAGACCCAGTACTTC CASTSQERGRETQYF
TRBJ2-7 TRBV12-3/TRBV12-4 TRBD2 few TGTGCCAGCAGGGAGACTAGCGGGGGGGCAGGTGAGCAGTACTTC CASRETSGGAGEQYF
TRBJ2-1 TRBV7-6 TRBD2 many TGTGCCAGCAGCCCTACTAGCGGGGGCCACAATGAGCAGTTCTTC CASSPTSGGHNEQFF
TRBJ1-2 TRBV7-9 TRBD1 - TGTGCCAGCAGCACCACAGGGGTCACCTATGGCTACACCTTC CASSTTGVTYGYTF
TRBJ2-5 TRBV4-2 - - TGTGCCAGCAGCCAAGTCCCTGAGGAAGAGACCCAGTACTTC CASSQVPEEETQYF
TRBJ1-1 TRBV19 - - TGTGCCAGTAGTATTGGGCAGTTGAACACTGAAGCTTTCTTT CASSIGQLNTEAFF
TRBJ2-3 TRBV20-1 TRBD2 - TGCAGTGCAGCCGGGACTAGTGGAGTGGATACGCAGTATTTT CSAAGTSGVDTQYF
TRBJ2-3 TRBV10-3 - few TGTGCCATCAGTGGTGGGGGGGGCGCAGATACGCAGTATTTT CAISGGGGADTQYF
TRBJ2-5 TRBV11-2 - - TGTGCCAGCAGCGATACGTGGGCCGGGCGGGACGAGACCCAGTACTTC CASSDTWAGRDETQYF
TRBJ2-7 TRBV15 - few TGTGCCACCAGCAAGGGCGAGACACCTTACTACGAGCAGTACTTC CATSKGETPYYEQYF
TRBJ2-1 TRBV7-4 - - TGTGCCAGCAGCTTAGTCCTAGCGATGAGTTCCTACAATGAGCAGTTCTTC CASSLVLAMSSYNEQFF
TRBJ1-2 TRBV6-1 - - TGTGCCAGCAATCAGGGAAACTATGGCTACACCTTC CASNQGNYGYTF
TRBJ2-7 TRBV12-3/TRBV12-4 TRBD1 once TGCGCCAGCGAAGGGGGCCTTGACTACGAGCAGTACTTC CASEGGLDYEQYF
TRBJ1-1 TRBV29-1 - - TGCAGCGTTGTATGGGGGAACACTGAAGCTTTCTTT CSVVWGNTEAFF
TRBJ2-5 TRBV7-9 TRBD2 few TGTGCCAGCAGCTTAGGCGGTAGCGGGGGACAAGAGACCCAGTACTTC CASSLGGSGGQETQYF
TRBJ2-4 TRBV9 - few TGTGCCAGCAGCGTAGATAGTCAAGTTTTGGGAAACATTCAGTACTTC CASSVDSQVLGNIQYF
TRBJ2-7 TRBV4-2 TRBD1 few TGTGCCAGCAGCCAAGGAGGTGGGACAGGGAACCCCTACGAGCAGTACTTC CASSQGGGTGNPYEQYF
TRBJ1-3 TRBV7-6 - - TGTGCCAGCAGGGCCGGGGGCTCTGGAAACACCATATATTTT CASRAGGSGNTIYF
TRBJ2-3 TRBV29-1 - few TGCAGCGTTGAGGATCGAGGAGGGTCCGATACGCAGTATTTT CSVEDRGGSDTQYF
TRBJ2-7 TRBV12-3/TRBV12-4 - - TGTGCCAGCAGTTCAAGGGGGGAGAGCGAGCAGTACTTC CASSSRGESEQYF
TRBJ2-7 TRBV10-2 TRBD2 - TGCGCCAGCAGGGATTCTAGCGGGGGATTCCTCTCCTACGAGCAGTACTTC CASRDSSGGFLSYEQYF
TRBJ2-6 TRBV12-3/TRBV12-4 TRBD1 - TGTGCCAGCAGGACAAACAGGGGGCTTTTCACCTTCTCTGGGGCCAACGTCCTGACTTTC CASRTNRGLFTFSGANVLTF
TRBJ1-2 TRBV20-1 TRBD1 - TGCAGTGCTAGAACCGGACAGGAGCTTTGCTACACCTTC CSARTGQELCYTF
TRBJ2-5 TRBV18 - few TGTGCCAGCTCACCAGAGGGCACATCCCAAGAGACCCAGTACTTC CASSPEGTSQETQYF
TRBJ2-7 TRBV4-1 - few TGCGCCAGCAGCCAAGGTTTTTTCAGGTCAGGCGAGCAGTACTTC CASSQGFFRSGEQYF
TRBJ2-3 TRBV5-1 - - TGCGCCAGCAGCGTCGGGACACCTTCAGATACGCAGTATTTT CASSVGTPSDTQYF
TRBJ2-5 TRBV20-1 TRBD2 few TGCAGTGCTAGGGTAGCGGGGGGGCGAGAGACCCAGTACTTC CSARVAGGRETQYF
TRBJ2-2 TRBV12-3/TRBV12-4 - few TGTGCCAGCAGTTCCGTGGGTTCTGGGGAGCTGTTTTTT CASSSVGSGELFF
TRBJ2-3 TRBV9 TRBD2 - TGTGCCAGCAGCGTAGAGGGACTAGCGGCGACAGATACGCAGTATTTT CASSVEGLAATDTQYF
TRBJ2-2 TRBV12-3/TRBV12-4 - few TGTGCCAGCACGTTAGGTCCTAACACCGGGGAGCTGTTTTTT CASTLGPNTGELFF
TRBJ2-7 TRBV12-3/TRBV12-4 - - TGTGCCAGCAGTTTAATCTCGGGCAGGATTAACTACGAGCAGTACTTC CASSLISGRINYEQYF
TRBJ2-7 TRBV28 - - TGTGCCAGCAGCCGATACCAGGGATACCTGATCGAGCGGTACTTC CASSRYQGYLIERYF
TRBJ2-3 TRBV24-1 - - TGTGCCACCAGTGAGGAGGGGCCTGCGCAGTATTTT CATSEEGPAQYF
TRBJ2-5 TRBV27 TRBD2 few TGTGCCAGCTCTGATTCTAGCGGGGTCCCGGAGACCCAGTACTTC CASSDSSGVPETQYF
TRBJ1-6 TRBV29-1 - - TGCAGCGTTGAGATAACAGCTAATTCACCCCTCCACTTT CSVEITANSPLHF
TRBJ2-5 TRBV6-1 - few TGTGCCAGCAGTGGTTACTCAGGGTCCCAAGAGACCCAGTACTTC CASSGYSGSQETQYF
TRBJ1-3 TRBV19 - few TGTGCCAGTAGACGCGGCAGGGGAGTCTCTGGAAACACCATATATTTT CASRRGRGVSGNTIYF
TRBJ2-3 TRBV28 TRBD2 few TGTGCCAGCGGACTAGCGGGGGGGACAGATACGCAGTATTTT CASGLAGGTDTQYF
TRBJ1-2 TRBV5-1 TRBD1 few TGCGCCAGCAGCCTGGACAGGGGAGGTTATGGCTACACCTTC CASSLDRGGYGYTF
TRBJ1-2 TRBV11-2 - few TGTGCCAGCAGCTTAAGCCCCTTAGGACGGAACTATGGCTACACCTTC CASSLSPLGRNYGYTF
TRBJ2-7 TRBV5-1 - few TGCGCCAGCAGTTTTCTCGACAGGAACGAGCAGTACTTC CASSFLDRNEQYF
TRBJ1-2 TRBV20-1 - few TGCAGTGCTAGAGATCGTCGAGCTGAGTATGGCTACACCTTC CSARDRRAEYGYTF